A single TCR beta chain is shown here with its context. There is no known antigen for this receptor. Nothing much larger sits one base from this clone, and base qualities are not available. The entry originates in a study of blood T cells in healthy people across ages (dated by TCRdb to the mid-2010s). Regarding the research as a whole: In model experiments, roughly one uniquely barcoded TCR beta cDNA molecule per two T cells was captured by template switching. The study analyzed two additional independent replicas of 1 million unique cDNA reads from the same blood draw for two donors, one aged 18 to 29 and one aged 80 or older. Four age groups were formed from the donors: young (average roughly 16 years), middle-aged (approximately 39), aged (roughly 56) and long-lived (82). Age-related changes in TCR beta repertoire diversity were measured in the study by deep sequencing normalized with unique cDNA molecular identifiers.

Library method: 5' RACE. The sequencer was an Illumina HiSeq 2500. A second PCR of about 7 to 12 cycles was performed with a sample-barcoded 5' primer and a J-beta primer mix. A unique molecular identifier was introduced onto each TCR beta cDNA molecule by a template-switch 5' adaptor carrying 12 random nucleotides. Each sample yielded at least 3 million CDR3-containing paired-end reads. All of the RNA was converted into first-strand cDNA using the Mint cDNA synthesis kit, with a TRBC-specific oligonucleotide serving as the primer. All cDNA was treated with uracil-DNA glycosylase and then went through a first 18-cycle PCR with the universal primers M1SS and BC2_uni_R. Turning to the authors' computational methods: Normalization of each sample was performed by random selection of 1 million high-quality reads, each carrying a distinct molecular identifier. Reads with shared molecular identifiers were discarded instead of being binned into consensus sequences. MiTCR, run with a Q25 quality threshold and the strictest error-elimination algorithm, handled CDR3 identification, clonotype clustering and error correction. A nonparametric unseen species model with Euler transformation was used to estimate lower-bound total TCR beta diversity. TCRdb trimmed the raw reads at Q25, called clones with MiXCR and kept productive beta chains. Entries that share a CDR3 protein sequence are merged under the most common genes and DNA. TCRdb's processing, not the study's, gives the V and J calls here. Recorded for this sample are some 800,000 distinct CDR3 sequences; more than 20% of them occurred a single time. Around 3.6% of the sample comes from the top ten.

The CDR3 runs 16 residues from the cysteine to the phenylalanine. CDR3 DNA only is kept here, 48 bases in frame from base 1. Sequences MGHRA (CDR1) and YSYEKL (CDR2) are obtained from the germline V gene. The germline V and J ends show losses of 2 bases and 6 bases respectively, and no gene match explains 5 bases of the junction. Results the study describes overall, beyond this receptor: Total diversity estimates from one million sequenced T cells were considered lower bounds and underestimates. As age increased, observed TCR beta diversity per million T cells dropped in a roughly linear way, and a significant reduction was already evident by age 40. Compared with the aged group, the long-lived group had more naive CD4+ T cells, fewer expanded clones and increased TCR diversity, a pattern suggesting age selection. The CMV infection status of donors was not known, potentially confounding age-related changes in expanded clonotypes. The percentage of naive T cells measured by flow cytometry correlated strongly with observed TCR beta diversity. Bulk unsorted PBMC profiling prevented conclusive comparison of naive and antigen-experienced compartments.

The 35 to 40 donors, aged about 6 to 95 years, were systemically healthy Caucasian individuals from Russia. Approximately 10 milliliters of peripheral blood were collected from each donor into EDTA-treated Vacutainer tubes. PBMCs were isolated by Ficoll-Paque density-gradient centrifugation, with at least 6 million obtained per sample. Total RNA was extracted from PBMCs with Trizol reagent, with at least 6 micrograms obtained per sample. The percentages of naive CD45RAhigh/CD27high T cells were determined by flow cytometry on a PBMC aliquot from every donor. The same data also contributed to another study, on T cells of mothers and their children. As the second paper documents: Donors were nine systemically healthy Caucasian individuals: three mothers and their six children. cDNA synthesis used all of the extracted RNA, with roughly 1.6 ug of RNA in each 15 ul reaction. In the second PCR, sample barcodes and 2-4 random nucleotides were introduced via the M1S primer. Each mother yielded over 9.5 million TCR beta CDR3 reads and each child roughly 3.1 million reads. Thymic selection similarly shapes TCR recombination output in related and unrelated pairs, with minor effect from inherited differences. Normalized repertoire overlap was always slightly but never significantly higher in related than unrelated mother-child pairs. Persistent microchimeric T cell clones were not detected, at a sensitivity of around 100 clones per million clonotypes. In the study, deep NGS was used to compare the TCR beta repertoires of mothers and children, and features distinguishing related mother-child pairs from unrelated individuals were sought. On average, the children were around 11 +/- 4 years old, while the mothers were about 37 +/- 4 years old. After adapter ligation with NEBNext reagents, the libraries were sequenced on Illumina HiSeq 2000 with 100+100 nt paired-end reads. To prevent cross-contamination, the mother and child libraries were prepared a month apart and were sequenced in separate runs. For each donor, between 500,000 and 2,000,000 distinct TCR beta clonotypes were identified. Naive TCR beta clonotypes were estimated from low-frequency clonotypes matched to each donor's FACS-determined naive share, without sorting.

The sequenced material came from blood. The chain was built from TRBV4-1 and TRBJ1-6; 9 nucleotides in the junction match TRBD1. The receptor was derived from a boy between 5 and 17 years old in good health. The CDR3 reads CASSQFGDRANSPLHF. The nucleotide sequence is TGCGCCAGCAGCCAATTTGGGGACAGGGCTAATTCACCCCTCCACTTT.